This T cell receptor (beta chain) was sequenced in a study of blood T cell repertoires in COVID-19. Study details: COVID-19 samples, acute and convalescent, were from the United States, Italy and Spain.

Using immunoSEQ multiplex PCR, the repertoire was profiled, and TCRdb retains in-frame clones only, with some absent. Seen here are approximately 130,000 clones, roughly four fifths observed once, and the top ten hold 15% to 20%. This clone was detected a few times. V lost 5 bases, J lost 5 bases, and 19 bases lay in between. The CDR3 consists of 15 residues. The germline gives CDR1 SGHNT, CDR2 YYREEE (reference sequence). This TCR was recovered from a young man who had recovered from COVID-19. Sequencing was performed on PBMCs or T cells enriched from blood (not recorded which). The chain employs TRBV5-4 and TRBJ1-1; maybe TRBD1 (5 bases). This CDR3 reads CASRGGDLGGTEAFF. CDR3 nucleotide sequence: TGTGCCAGCAGGGGTGGGGACCTCGGAGGGACTGAAGCTTTCTTT. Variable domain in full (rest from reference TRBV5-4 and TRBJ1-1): ETGVTQSPTHLIKTRGQQVTLRCSSQSGHNTVSWYQQALGQGPQFIFQYYREEENGRGNFPPRFSGLQFPNYSSELNVNALELDDSALYLCASRGGDLGGTEAFFGQGTRLTVV.